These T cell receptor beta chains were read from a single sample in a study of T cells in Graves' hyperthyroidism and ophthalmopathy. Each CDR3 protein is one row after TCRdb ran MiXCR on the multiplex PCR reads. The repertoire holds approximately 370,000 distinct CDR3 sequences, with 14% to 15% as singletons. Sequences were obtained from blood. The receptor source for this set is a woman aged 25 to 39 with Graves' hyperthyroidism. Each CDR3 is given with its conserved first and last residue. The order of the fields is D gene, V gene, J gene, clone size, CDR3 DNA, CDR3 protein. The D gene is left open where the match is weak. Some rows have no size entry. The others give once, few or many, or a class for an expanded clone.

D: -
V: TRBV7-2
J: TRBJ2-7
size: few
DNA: TGTGCCAGCAGCTCCCGAGGGATGGGGGGCGACGAGCAGTACTTC
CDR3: CASSSRGMGGDEQYF

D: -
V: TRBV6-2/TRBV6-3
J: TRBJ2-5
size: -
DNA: TGTGCCAGCAGTTACCTTAAAGGCAATCAAGAGACCCAGTACTTC
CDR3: CASSYLKGNQETQYF

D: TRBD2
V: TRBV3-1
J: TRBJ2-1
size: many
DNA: TGTGCCAGCAGCCAAGCTAGCGGCATACTCTCCTACAATGAGCAGTTCTTC
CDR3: CASSQASGILSYNEQFF

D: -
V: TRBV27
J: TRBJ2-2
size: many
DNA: TGTGCCAGCAGTAGGGCGGCGAACACCGGGGAGCTGTTTTTT
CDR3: CASSRAANTGELFF

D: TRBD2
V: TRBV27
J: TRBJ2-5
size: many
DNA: TGTGCCAGCAGTCCAGGACTAGCGGGAGGGCCAAAGCAAGAGACCCAGTACTTC
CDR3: CASSPGLAGGPKQETQYF

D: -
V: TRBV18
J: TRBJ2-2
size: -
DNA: TGTGCCAGCTCACCACCGGCGGCGCAGGACACCGGGGAGCTGTCTTTT
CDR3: CASSPPAAQDTGELSF

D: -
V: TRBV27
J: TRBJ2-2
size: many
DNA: TGTGCCAGCAGTCCACGCGGTGCATACGCGAACACCGGGGAGCTGTTTTTT
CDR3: CASSPRGAYANTGELFF

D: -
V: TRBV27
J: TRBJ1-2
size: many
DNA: TGTGCCAGCAGTTTTCAGGGGAACTATGGCTACACCTTC
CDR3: CASSFQGNYGYTF

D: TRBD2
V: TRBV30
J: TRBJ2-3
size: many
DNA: TGTGCCTGGAGGCTAGCGGGAACTAGCACAGATACGCAGTATTTT
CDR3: CAWRLAGTSTDTQYF

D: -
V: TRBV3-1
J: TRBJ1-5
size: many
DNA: TGTGCCAGCAGCCAAGATAGGCCAGTTTCTAATCAGCCCCAGCATTTT
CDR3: CASSQDRPVSNQPQHF

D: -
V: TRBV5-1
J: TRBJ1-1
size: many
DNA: TGCGCCAGCAGCTTGGCGGGCAGCGGCACTGAAGCTTTCTTT
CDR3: CASSLAGSGTEAFF

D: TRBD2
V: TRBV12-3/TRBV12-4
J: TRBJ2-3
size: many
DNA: TGTGCCAGCAGCATGACTAGCGGGAGGGGAAATACGCAGTATTTT
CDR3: CASSMTSGRGNTQYF

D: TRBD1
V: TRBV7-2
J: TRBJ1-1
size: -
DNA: TGTGCCAGCAGCGGGACAGGTGAAGCTTTCTTT
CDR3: CASSGTGEAFF

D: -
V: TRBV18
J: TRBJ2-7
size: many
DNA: TGTGCCAGCTCACCCCAGGACTACGAGCAGTACTTC
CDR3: CASSPQDYEQYF

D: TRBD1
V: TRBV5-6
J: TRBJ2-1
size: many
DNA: TGTGCCAGCAACTTGAGGGACAGGGCCAACAATGAGCAGTTCTTC
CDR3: CASNLRDRANNEQFF

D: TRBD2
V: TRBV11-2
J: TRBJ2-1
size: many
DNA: TGTGCCAGCAGCTTTAGCGGGAGTAAAAATGAGCAGTTCTTC
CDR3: CASSFSGSKNEQFF

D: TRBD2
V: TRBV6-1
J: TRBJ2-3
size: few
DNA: TGTGCCAGCAGTCGCCCAGCTAGCGGGAGGACTTCCGATACGCAGTATTTT
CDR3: CASSRPASGRTSDTQYF

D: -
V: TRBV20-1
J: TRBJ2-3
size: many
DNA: TGCAGTGCCCCCAGACAGCTCACAGATACGCAGTATTTT
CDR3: CSAPRQLTDTQYF

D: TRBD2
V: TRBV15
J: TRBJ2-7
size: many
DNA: TGTGCCACCAGCAGGGCTACGGGACTAGCGGGAGTCGAGCAGTACTTC
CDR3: CATSRATGLAGVEQYF

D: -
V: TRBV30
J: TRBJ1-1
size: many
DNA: TGTGCCTGGAGCGCCGGCAGGGGAATGGCTGAAGCTTTCTTT
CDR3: CAWSAGRGMAEAFF

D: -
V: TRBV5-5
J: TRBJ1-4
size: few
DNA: TGTGCCAGCAGCTTGGTAGGGACAAAGAATGAAAAACTGTTTTTT
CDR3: CASSLVGTKNEKLFF

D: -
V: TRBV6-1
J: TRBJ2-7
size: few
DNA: TGTGCCACCAGTTCAGCTGAGAGGTCCTACGAGCAGTACTTC
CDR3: CATSSAERSYEQYF

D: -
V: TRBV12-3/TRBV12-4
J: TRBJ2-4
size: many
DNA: TGTGCCAGCAGTTTAGGGGAGTTGTCAAAAAACATTCAGTACTTC
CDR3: CASSLGELSKNIQYF

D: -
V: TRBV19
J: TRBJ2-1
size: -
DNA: TGTGCCAGTAGTATACTTGCGGGGAAAACGTTAAACAATGAGCAGTTCTTC
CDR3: CASSILAGKTLNNEQFF

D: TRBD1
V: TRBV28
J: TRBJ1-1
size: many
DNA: TGTGCCAGCAGTTACCCGGGACAGCACGGACAGTTGGTATTAGGCACTGAAGCTTTCTTT
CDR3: CASSYPGQHGQLVLGTEAFF

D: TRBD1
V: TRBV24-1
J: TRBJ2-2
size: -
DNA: TGTGCCACAGCGACAGGGGATACCGGGGAGCTGTTTTTT
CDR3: CATATGDTGELFF

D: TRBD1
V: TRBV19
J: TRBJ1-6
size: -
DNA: TGTGCCAGTAGTAACCTGGGACAGGGTAATTCACCCCTCCACTTT
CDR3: CASSNLGQGNSPLHF

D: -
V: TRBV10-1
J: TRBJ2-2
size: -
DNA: TGCGCCAGCAGTGATCAGGCCCTTGGCGGGGAGCTGTTTTTT
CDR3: CASSDQALGGELFF

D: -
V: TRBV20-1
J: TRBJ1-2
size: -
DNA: TGCAGAACTGGTACCGGGCCGCACACCTTC
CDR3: CRTGTGPHTF

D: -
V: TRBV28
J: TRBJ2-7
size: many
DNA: TGTGCCAGCAGCCTCACCTCCCGCGCCTACGAGCAGTACTTC
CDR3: CASSLTSRAYEQYF

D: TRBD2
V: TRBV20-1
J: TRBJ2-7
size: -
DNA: TGCAGTGCTAGAGATCGAGGACTAGCGGGATCTCGGGAGCAGTACTTC
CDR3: CSARDRGLAGSREQYF

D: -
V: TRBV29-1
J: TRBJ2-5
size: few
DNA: TGCAGCGTTGAGGAGGAGACCCAGTACTTC
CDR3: CSVEEETQYF

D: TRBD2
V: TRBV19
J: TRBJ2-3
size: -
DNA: TGTGCCAGTAGTGCTCGACTAGCGGGAGGGCTTGATACGCAGTATTTT
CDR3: CASSARLAGGLDTQYF

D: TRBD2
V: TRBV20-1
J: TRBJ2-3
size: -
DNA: TGCAGTGCTAGACCGCTAGCGGGAGGGCCCTCGACAGATACGCAGTATTTT
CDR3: CSARPLAGGPSTDTQYF

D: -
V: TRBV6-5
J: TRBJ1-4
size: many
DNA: TGTGCCAGCAGTTACGTGGGGTCGGGTGAAAAACTGTTTTTT
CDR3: CASSYVGSGEKLFF

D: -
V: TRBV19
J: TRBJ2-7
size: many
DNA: TGTGCCAGTAGTAACACAGGGAGGGCAGGAGACGAGCAGTACTTC
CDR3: CASSNTGRAGDEQYF

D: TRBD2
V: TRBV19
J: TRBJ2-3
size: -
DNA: TGTGCCAGTAGTAGCACTGGCGGGAGGAGAGATACGCAGTATTTT
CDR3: CASSSTGGRRDTQYF

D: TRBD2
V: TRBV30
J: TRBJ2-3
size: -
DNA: TGTGCCTGGAGTGTGGATTTAGCGGGAGCCGGCACAGATACGCAGTATTTT
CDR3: CAWSVDLAGAGTDTQYF

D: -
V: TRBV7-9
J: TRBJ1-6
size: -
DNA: TGTGCCAGCAGCTGGGGGGGGGAACTTGGCTATAATTCACCCCTCCACTTT
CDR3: CASSWGGELGYNSPLHF

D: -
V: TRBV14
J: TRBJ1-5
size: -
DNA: TGTGCCAGCAGCCAAGAATTGGGGCAGCCCCAGCATTTT
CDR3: CASSQELGQPQHF

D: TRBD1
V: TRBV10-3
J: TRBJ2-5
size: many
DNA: TGTGCCATCAGTGAGGGGACAGTATTTCAAGAGACCCAGTACTTC
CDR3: CAISEGTVFQETQYF

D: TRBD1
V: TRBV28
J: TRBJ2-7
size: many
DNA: TGTGCCAGCAGCTATCCCTTATCCGGGACAGGGGCCTACGAGCAGTACTTC
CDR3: CASSYPLSGTGAYEQYF

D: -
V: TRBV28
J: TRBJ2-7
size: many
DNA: TGTGCCAGCAGTTTAATTGGGGCGATCTACGAGCAGTACTTC
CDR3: CASSLIGAIYEQYF

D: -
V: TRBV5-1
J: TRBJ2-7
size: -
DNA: TGCGCCAGCAGCCTCCGACTTGCCACCTACGAGCAGTACTTC
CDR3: CASSLRLATYEQYF

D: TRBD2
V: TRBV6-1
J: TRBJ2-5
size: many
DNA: TGTGCCAGCAAGACCGGGAGGGAAGAGACCCAGTACTTC
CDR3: CASKTGREETQYF

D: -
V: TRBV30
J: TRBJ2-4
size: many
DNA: TGTGCCTGGACTAGACAGGTCCACCCCAAAAACATTCAGTACTTC
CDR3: CAWTRQVHPKNIQYF

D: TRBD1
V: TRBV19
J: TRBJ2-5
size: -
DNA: TGTGCCAGCGGGGACAGCTGGGGGGAGACCCAGTACTTC
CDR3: CASGDSWGETQYF

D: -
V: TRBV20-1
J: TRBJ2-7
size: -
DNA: TGCAGTTCCCAAAGCGGTTCCTACGAGCAGTACTTC
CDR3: CSSQSGSYEQYF

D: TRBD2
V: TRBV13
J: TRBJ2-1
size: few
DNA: TGTGCCAGCAGGGTCGGCGGGACTAGCGGGGGAAATGAGCAGTTCTTC
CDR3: CASRVGGTSGGNEQFF

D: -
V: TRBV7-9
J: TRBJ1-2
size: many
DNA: TGTGCCAGCAGCCCGACCGAGAACTATGGCTACACCTTC
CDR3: CASSPTENYGYTF

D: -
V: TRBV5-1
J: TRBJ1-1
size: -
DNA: TGCGCCAGCAGCTTGGAGCAGGGCCGCACTGAAGCTTTCTTT
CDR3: CASSLEQGRTEAFF

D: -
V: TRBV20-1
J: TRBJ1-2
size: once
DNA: TGCAGTGCTAGAGATCAAGCACAGGGACGAGATGGCTACACCTTC
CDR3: CSARDQAQGRDGYTF

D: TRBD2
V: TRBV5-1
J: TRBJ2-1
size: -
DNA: TGCGCCAGCAGCTTGGCGGGACGTACGGGACTAGCGGGAAACAATGAGCAGTTCTTC
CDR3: CASSLAGRTGLAGNNEQFF